This TCR beta chain is from a study of T cells in localized non-small cell lung cancer. Note on this clone: Its antigen is not known.

Whole-study findings and limits: Sequencing covered just one tumor region, so heterogeneity cannot be ruled out. Clonality of T cells reached its maximum in uninvolved adjacent lung, surpassing tumor.

Here immunoSEQ multiplex PCR was the method, and the copy in TCRdb shows in-frame clones only, minus some. The sample contains a few thousand clones, 45% of which appear only once. Trimming shortened V by 5 bases and J by 3 bases, and 14 bases separated the two germline ends. Germline CDR1 reads SGHNT; CDR2 reads YENEEA. The CDR3 extends over 15 amino acids. The sequence came from a man aged 35 to 69 with stage I lung adenocarcinoma. The input for sequencing was lung tumor tissue, taken before any cancer treatment. The chain employs TRBV11-3 and TRBJ1-5; perhaps TRBD1 as D (6 bases). This chain's CDR3 is CASSAQGTVNQPQHF. The CDR3 DNA follows: TGTGCCAGCAGCGCACAGGGTACCGTCAATCAGCCCCAGCATTTT.